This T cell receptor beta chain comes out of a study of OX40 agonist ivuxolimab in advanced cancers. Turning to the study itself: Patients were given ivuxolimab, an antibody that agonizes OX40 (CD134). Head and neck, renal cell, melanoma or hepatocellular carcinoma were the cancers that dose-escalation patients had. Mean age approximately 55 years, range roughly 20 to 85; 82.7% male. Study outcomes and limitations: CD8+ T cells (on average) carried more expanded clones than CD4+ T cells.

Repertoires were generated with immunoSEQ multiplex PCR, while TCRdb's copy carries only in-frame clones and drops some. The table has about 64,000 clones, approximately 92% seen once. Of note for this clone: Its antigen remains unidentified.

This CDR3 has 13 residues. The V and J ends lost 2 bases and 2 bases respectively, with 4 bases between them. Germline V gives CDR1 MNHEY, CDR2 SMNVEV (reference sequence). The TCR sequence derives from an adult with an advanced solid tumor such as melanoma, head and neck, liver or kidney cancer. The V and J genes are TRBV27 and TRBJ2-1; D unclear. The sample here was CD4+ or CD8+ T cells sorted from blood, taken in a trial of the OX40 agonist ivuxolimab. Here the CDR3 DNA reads TGTGCCAGCAGTTTAGCGCCCTACAATGAGCAGTTCTTC. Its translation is CASSLAPYNEQFF.